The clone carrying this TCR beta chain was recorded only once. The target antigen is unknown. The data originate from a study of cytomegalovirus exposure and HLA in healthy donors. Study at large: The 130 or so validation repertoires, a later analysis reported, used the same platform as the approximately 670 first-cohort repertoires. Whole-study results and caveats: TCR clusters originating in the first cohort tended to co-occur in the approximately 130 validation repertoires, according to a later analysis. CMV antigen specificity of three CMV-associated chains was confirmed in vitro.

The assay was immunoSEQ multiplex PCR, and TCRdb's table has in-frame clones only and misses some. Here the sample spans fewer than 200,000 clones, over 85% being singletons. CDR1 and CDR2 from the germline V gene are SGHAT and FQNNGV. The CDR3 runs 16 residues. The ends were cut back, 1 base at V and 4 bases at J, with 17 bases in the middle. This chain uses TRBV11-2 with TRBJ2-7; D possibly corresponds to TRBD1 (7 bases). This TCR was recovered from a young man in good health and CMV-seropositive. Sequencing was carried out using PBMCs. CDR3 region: CASSLVGQGGIYEQYF. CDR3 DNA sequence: TGTGCCAGCAGCTTAGTAGGTCAGGGGGGTATTTACGAGCAGTACTTC.